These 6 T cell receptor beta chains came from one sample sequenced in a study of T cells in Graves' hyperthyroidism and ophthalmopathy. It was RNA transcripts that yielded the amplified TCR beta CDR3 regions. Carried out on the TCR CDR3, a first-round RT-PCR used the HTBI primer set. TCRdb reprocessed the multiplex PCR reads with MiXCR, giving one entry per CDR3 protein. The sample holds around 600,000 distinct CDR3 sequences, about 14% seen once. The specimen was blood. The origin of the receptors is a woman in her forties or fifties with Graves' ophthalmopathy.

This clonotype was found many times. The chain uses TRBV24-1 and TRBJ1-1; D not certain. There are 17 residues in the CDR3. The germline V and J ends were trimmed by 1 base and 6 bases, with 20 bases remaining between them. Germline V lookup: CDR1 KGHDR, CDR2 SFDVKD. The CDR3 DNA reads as TGTGCCACCAGTGATTTAAGTGATTCTGGCGGTTCGTCTGAAGCTTTCTTT. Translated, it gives CATSDLSDSGGSSEAFF.

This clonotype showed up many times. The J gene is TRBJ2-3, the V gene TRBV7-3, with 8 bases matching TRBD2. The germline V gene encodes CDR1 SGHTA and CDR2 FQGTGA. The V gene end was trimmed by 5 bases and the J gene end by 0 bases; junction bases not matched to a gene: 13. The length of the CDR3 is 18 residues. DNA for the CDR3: TGTGCCAGCAGCGCAAGGGCCACTAGCGGCTCTAGCACAGATACGCAGTATTTT. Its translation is CASSARATSGSSTDTQYF.

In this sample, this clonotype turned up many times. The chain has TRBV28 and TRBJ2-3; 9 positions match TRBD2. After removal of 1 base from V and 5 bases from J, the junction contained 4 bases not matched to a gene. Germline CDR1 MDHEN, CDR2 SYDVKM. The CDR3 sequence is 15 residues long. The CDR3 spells CASSLSAGGIDTQYF. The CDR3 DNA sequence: TGTGCCAGCAGTTTATCTGCGGGAGGGATAGATACGCAGTATTTT.

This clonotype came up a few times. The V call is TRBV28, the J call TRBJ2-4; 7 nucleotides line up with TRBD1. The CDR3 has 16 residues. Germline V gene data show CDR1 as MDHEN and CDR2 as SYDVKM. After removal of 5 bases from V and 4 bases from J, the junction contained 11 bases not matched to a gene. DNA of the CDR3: TGTGCCAGCAGTCCCCCCGGGACAGACGCGAAAAACATTCAGTACTTC. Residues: CASSPPGTDAKNIQYF.

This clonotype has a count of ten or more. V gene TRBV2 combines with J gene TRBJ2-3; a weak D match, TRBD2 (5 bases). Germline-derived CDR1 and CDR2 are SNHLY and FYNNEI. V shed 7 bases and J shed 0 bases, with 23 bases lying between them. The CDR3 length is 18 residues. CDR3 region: CASIRRVLSAPSTDTQYF. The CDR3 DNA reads TGTGCCAGCATTCGGCGGGTTCTTAGCGCCCCTAGCACAGATACGCAGTATTTT.

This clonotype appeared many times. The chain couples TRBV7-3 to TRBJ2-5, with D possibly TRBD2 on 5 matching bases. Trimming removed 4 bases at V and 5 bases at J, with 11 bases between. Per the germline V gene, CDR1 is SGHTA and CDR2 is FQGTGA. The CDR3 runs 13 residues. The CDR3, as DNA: TGTGCCAGCAGCTCATCTAGCATCGAGACCCAGTACTTC. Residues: CASSSSSIETQYF.